A selection of T cell receptor beta chains follows, all from one sample in a study of control samples from healthy donors and cancer patients. Method: immunoSEQ multiplex PCR; TCRdb's copy keeps in-frame clones and lacks some. Of 170,000 or so clones detected, approximately 94% appear once; the ten largest clones hold approximately 1.5%. The sequenced sample was blood. All receptors derive from a woman under 30 in good health. The conserved cysteine and the conserved F or W are not part of the CDR3 here.

j_call | v_call | cdr3_aa
TRBJ1-3 | TRBV7-9 | ASSRPGQGTGNTIY
TRBJ2-6 | TRBV29-1 | SVAAPGHSGANVLT
TRBJ2-3 | TRBV2 | ASKLAGARGADTQY
TRBJ1-4 | TRBV5-5 | ASSWGPQGEKLF
TRBJ2-7 | TRBV14 | ASSRSQGPYEQY
TRBJ2-1 | TRBV11-2 | ASSERSGNEQF
TRBJ2-3 | TRBV5-1 | ASSLAGVLQETQY
TRBJ2-7 | TRBV3-1/TRBV3-2 | ASSQDRLPRKQY
TRBJ1-2 | TRBV6-1 | ASSEGPFVYGYT
TRBJ1-2 | TRBV3-1/TRBV3-2 | ASSLNFYGYT
TRBJ2-2 | TRBV9 | ASSARQGMRTGELF
TRBJ1-5 | TRBV5-6 | ASSLMVGRGFRQPQH
TRBJ1-1 | TRBV5-1 | ASSLGLANTEAF
TRBJ1-1 | TRBV7-3 | ASSIQANTEAF
TRBJ2-1 | TRBV19 | ASRDPLGGSHNEQF
TRBJ1-5 | TRBV4-3 | ASSEGWGNQPQH
TRBJ2-7 | TRBV14 | ASSQDLGTASSYEQY
TRBJ2-7 | TRBV18 | ASSPTGGDEQY
TRBJ2-3 | TRBV5-1 | ASSGVQGTDTQY
TRBJ1-1 | TRBV5-1 | ASSPLSRNTEAF
TRBJ2-3 | TRBV10-1 | ASSDSGSTDTQY
TRBJ2-6 | TRBV7-2 | ASSLLTGAGANVLT
TRBJ1-1 | TRBV4-2 | ASSQDPMPEAF
TRBJ1-3 | TRBV20-1 | SARGTDTIY
TRBJ2-1 | TRBV11-3 | ASSLSGSSYNEQF
TRBJ1-4 | TRBV27 | ASSPAIGAEKLF
TRBJ2-2 | TRBV13 | ASSSQHRASAGELF
TRBJ1-6 | TRBV27 | ASSSRSIRDRGLGKDSPLH
TRBJ1-5 | TRBV28 | ALGVQGNQPQH
TRBJ1-2 | TRBV4-2 | ASSQEGRRGYT
TRBJ1-2 | TRBV10-2 | ASRDGGYGYT
TRBJ2-7 | TRBV7-2 | ASSLGYGSGGPYEQY
TRBJ2-3 | TRBV7-2 | ASSPEVAGWDTQY
TRBJ1-2 | TRBV5-4 | ASSSFPGQGRDYGYT
TRBJ1-1 | TRBV19 | ASSITGDTEAF
TRBJ1-1 | TRBV11-2 | ASSFRGGRVNTEAF
TRBJ1-2 | TRBV28 | ASTPEARRGYT
TRBJ2-1 | TRBV4-2 | ASSQEAGDPYNEQF
TRBJ1-2 | TRBV29-1 | SVEEGAF
TRBJ2-5 | TRBV3-1/TRBV3-2 | ASSHNPGPGEETQY
TRBJ1-2 | TRBV25-1 | ASSEWPRGTGYT
TRBJ2-1 | TRBV5-4 | ASSSPTSGNEQF
TRBJ1-2 | TRBV6-5 | ASSPPGQPNYGYT
TRBJ1-2 | TRBV28 | ASRPEVSGDYGYT
TRBJ2-1 | TRBV6-5 | ASSLSGVNEQF
TRBJ2-6 | TRBV2 | ASSEAYHSGANVLT
TRBJ2-1 | TRBV2 | ASSERGGGRYEQF
TRBJ2-1 | TRBV11-3 | ASSSQGVDEQF
TRBJ2-2 | TRBV11-2 | ASSLVKGYTGELF
TRBJ2-7 | TRBV12-3/TRBV12-4 | ASSLYREGEQY
TRBJ2-7 | TRBV25-1 | ASSPMGLWGEQY
TRBJ2-7 | TRBV27 | ASSARDRYEQY
TRBJ1-5 | TRBV7-2 | ASSFGNDQPQH